The sequence of this TCR beta chain was determined in a study of blood T cells in healthy people across ages. PCR was performed a second time for about 7 to 12 cycles using a sample-barcoded 5' primer and a J-beta primer mix. TCRdb independently ran MiXCR on the 5' RACE reads; one entry per CDR3 protein. The sample shows around 1,500,000 distinct CDR3 sequences, 28% of them seen only once. Each of the donors had about 9.9 milliliters of peripheral blood drawn into EDTA-treated Vacutainer tubes. Isolated per sample were at least 6.5 million PBMCs. Points on this clonotype: As yet, its antigen is unknown.

J was trimmed by 1 base and V by 4 bases; bases with no gene match: 19. The CDR3 length is 21 residues. The germline gives CDR1 SGHAT, CDR2 FQNNGV. Study-wide findings and caveats: TCR beta diversity per million T cells fell roughly linearly with age.

The chain joins TRBV11-2 to TRBJ2-3, with TRBD2 matching over 11 bases. Sequencing was done on a sample of blood. The source of this sequence is a woman between 25 and 40 years old in good health. The CDR3 bases are TGTGCCAGCAGCTACCCGACGGGATCTAGCGGGGGGCCCAAGCGCACAGATACGCAGTATTTT. Translating gives CASSYPTGSSGGPKRTDTQYF.